This T cell receptor (beta chain) was sequenced for a study of identical twins. TCRdb passed the 5' RACE reads through MiXCR, listing each CDR3 protein once. The repertoire has hundreds of thousands of distinct CDR3 sequences, about 9.4% of them found once; the top ten carry 0.8% to 1%. Comment on this clonotype: Antigen: not known.

CDR1 is SGDLS and CDR2 is YYNGEE in the germline V gene. Trimming took 0 bases from V and 7 from J; bases not matched to a gene: 12. CDR3 length: 17 residues. Study findings and constraints: There was more out-of-frame TCR alpha sharing in monozygotic twins than models estimated. Instead of following the same donors, the conclusions were based on cross-sectional statistical analysis.

Separately, the same data were catalogued under a study of yellow fever vaccine responses in identical twins.

This clonotype was sampled from a woman under 30 in good health. The chain couples TRBV9 to TRBJ2-1; 8 positions match TRBD2. The sample taken for sequencing was PBMCs. The CDR3 DNA sequence: TGTGCCAGCAGCGTAGCCCTCCTGGGGACTAGGGAAAATGAGCAGTTCTTC. It yields the protein CASSVALLGTRENEQFF.